The present TCR beta chain was sequenced within a study of T cell responses to AZD1222 COVID-19 vaccine. Libraries were prepared by immunoSEQ multiplex PCR; TCRdb keeps only in-frame clonotypes and omits some of them. The sample has around 200,000 clones, approximately 94% seen once; the top ten hold under 2%. Notes on this clone: Its antigen is not known.

Study-level points and caveats: Every sample of the repertoires postdated the peak T cell response.

V lost 4 bases and J lost 0, with 10 bases in between. The germline gives CDR1 KGHSH, CDR2 LQKENI. The CDR3 has 16 residues. The clonotype was recovered from an adult who received the AZD1222 COVID-19 vaccine. Specimen: peripheral blood, collected 28 days after the second AZD1222 dose. The chain has TRBV18 and TRBJ2-6; no firm D call. The CDR3, as DNA: TGTGCCAGCTCACTCTTGGTCTCCTCTGGGGCCAACGTCCTGACTTTC. Amino acid sequence: CASSLLVSSGANVLTF.